A selection of T cell receptor beta chains follows, all from one sample in a study of shared clonotypes between healthy human individuals. TCRdb's copy holds only in-frame clones and misses some; the assay was immunoSEQ multiplex PCR. The repertoire holds about 1.5 million clones, with around 98% as singletons. The sequenced sample was naive CD4+ T cells sorted from blood. All receptors derive from a man aged 25-40 years in good health. CDR3s include the opening cysteine and the closing phenylalanine or tryptophan. A D gene is named only where the DNA matches it firmly.

>TRBV28|TRBJ2-7|-
CASSGQFTYEQYF
>TRBV28|TRBJ1-5|TRBD1
CASTTGPHQPQHF
>TRBV18|TRBJ2-3|TRBD2
CASSGTSGRDTQYF
>TRBV5-1|TRBJ2-1|-
CASSLEPSRAVGFF
>TRBV5-1|TRBJ2-1|-
CASSGDSPYNEQFF
>TRBV11-2|TRBJ2-1|-
CASSLGGGGYNEQFF
>TRBV2|TRBJ1-5|-
CASRTGRDNQPQHF
>TRBV7-8|TRBJ2-7|-
CASSSPPGRYISYEQYF
>TRBV27|TRBJ2-3|TRBD1
CASSLQGETDTQYF
>TRBV4-1|TRBJ2-7|TRBD2
CASSQPRLAGAEEQYF
>TRBV28|TRBJ1-2|TRBD1
CASSFTGVYGYTF
>TRBV9|TRBJ2-7|TRBD2
CASSVRGSDEQYF
>TRBV7-9|TRBJ2-7|TRBD1
CASSGTASYEQYF
>TRBV5-4|TRBJ2-1|-
CASYRWGSYNEQFF
>TRBV28|TRBJ2-7|-
CASSSPRALYEQYF
>TRBV29-1|TRBJ2-5|TRBD1
CSVVGQNQETQYF
>TRBV15|TRBJ2-7|-
CATSREVSESYEQYF
>TRBV5-1|TRBJ1-1|-
CASSLGGPGAFF
>TRBV11-2|TRBJ2-2|TRBD2
CASSLDFLAGYTGELFF
>TRBV5-1|TRBJ2-1|-
CASSLDINNEQFF
>TRBV27|TRBJ1-5|TRBD1
CASSLTGQHNQPQHF
>TRBV18|TRBJ1-2|-
CASSPLAGQKPLLGYTF
>TRBV5-1|TRBJ2-7|TRBD1
CASSSDRVEQYF
>TRBV5-1|TRBJ2-7|TRBD2
CASSLGLAGTSYEQYF
>TRBV9|TRBJ1-1|-
CASSVSGGADHTEAFF
>TRBV5-1|TRBJ2-7|-
CASSLELTASSYEQYF
>TRBV5-5|TRBJ2-1|-
CASSAISGSSYNEQFF
>TRBV28|TRBJ2-7|TRBD2
CASSPSGRADEQYF
>TRBV5-6|TRBJ1-1|TRBD1
CASSLPGQINLLEAFF
>TRBV2|TRBJ1-2|-
CASSSSGPGYGYTF
>TRBV20-1|TRBJ1-2|-
CSALEIYGYTF
>TRBV14|TRBJ2-7|-
CASSQNVRSSYEQYF